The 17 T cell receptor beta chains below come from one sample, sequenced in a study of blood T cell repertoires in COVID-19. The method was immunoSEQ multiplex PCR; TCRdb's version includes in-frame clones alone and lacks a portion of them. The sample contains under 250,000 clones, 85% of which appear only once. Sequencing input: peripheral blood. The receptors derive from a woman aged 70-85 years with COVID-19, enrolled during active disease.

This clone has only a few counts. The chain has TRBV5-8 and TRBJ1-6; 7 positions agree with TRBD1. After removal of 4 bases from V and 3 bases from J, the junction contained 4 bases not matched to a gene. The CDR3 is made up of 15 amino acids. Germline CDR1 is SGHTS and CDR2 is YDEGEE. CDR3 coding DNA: TGTGCCAGCAGCACCCGGACAGGCTATAATTCACCCCTCCACTTT. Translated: CASSTRTGYNSPLHF.

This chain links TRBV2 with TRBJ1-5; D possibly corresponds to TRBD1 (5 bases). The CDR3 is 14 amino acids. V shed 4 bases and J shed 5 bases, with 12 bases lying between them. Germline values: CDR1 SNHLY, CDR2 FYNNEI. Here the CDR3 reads CASSAGFTDQPQHF. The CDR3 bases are TGTGCCAGCAGTGCAGGGTTTACGGATCAGCCCCAGCATTTT.

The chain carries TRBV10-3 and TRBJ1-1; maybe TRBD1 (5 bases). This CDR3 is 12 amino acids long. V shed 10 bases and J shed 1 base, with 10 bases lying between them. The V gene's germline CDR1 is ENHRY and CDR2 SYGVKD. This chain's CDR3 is CATGQGNTEAFF. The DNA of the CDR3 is TGTGCCACAGGACAAGGGAACACTGAAGCTTTCTTT.

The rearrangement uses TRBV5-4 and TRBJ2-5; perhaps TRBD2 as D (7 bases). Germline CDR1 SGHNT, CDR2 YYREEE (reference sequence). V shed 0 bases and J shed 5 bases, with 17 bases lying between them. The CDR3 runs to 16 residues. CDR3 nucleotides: TGTGCCAGCAGCTTGGACGGGGGGCAGATTGGGGAGACCCAGTACTTC. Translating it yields CASSLDGGQIGETQYF.

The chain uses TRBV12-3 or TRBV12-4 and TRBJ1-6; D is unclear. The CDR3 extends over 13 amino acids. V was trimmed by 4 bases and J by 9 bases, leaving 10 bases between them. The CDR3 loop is CASSSGLGSPLHF. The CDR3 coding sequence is TGTGCCAGCAGTTCCGGGTTAGGTTCACCCCTCCACTTT.

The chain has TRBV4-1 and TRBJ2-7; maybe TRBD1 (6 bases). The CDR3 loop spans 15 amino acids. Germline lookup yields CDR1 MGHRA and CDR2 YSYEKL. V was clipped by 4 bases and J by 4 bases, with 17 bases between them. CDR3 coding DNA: TGCGCCAGCAGCCCAGCCGGGACACACGTTTACGAGCAGTACTTC. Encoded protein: CASSPAGTHVYEQYF.

CDR3 sequence reads: CASSVQGNTIYF. CDR3 sequence (DNA): TGTGCCAGCAGCGTACAGGGGAACACCATATATTTT. The chain has TRBV6-5 and TRBJ1-3; 7 nucleotides line up with TRBD1. This CDR3 comprises 12 residues. Germline V gene data show CDR1 as MNHEY and CDR2 as SVGAGI. The V and J ends lost 6 bases and 7 bases, in that order; junction bases with no gene match: 3.

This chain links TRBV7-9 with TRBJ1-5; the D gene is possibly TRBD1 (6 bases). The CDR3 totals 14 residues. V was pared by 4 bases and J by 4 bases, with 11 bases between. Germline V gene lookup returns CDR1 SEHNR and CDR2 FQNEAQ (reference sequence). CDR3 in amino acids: CASSYGQLNQPQHF. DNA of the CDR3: TGTGCCAGCAGCTACGGACAGCTGAATCAGCCCCAGCATTTT.

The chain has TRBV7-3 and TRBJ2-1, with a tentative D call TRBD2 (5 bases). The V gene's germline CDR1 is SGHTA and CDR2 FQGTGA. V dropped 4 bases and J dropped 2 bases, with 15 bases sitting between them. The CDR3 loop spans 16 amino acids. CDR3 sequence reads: CASSSEGWPPYNEQFF. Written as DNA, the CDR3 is TGTGCCAGCAGCTCCGAGGGTTGGCCCCCCTACAATGAGCAGTTCTTC. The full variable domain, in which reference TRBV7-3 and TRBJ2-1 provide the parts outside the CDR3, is GAGVSQTPSNKVTEKGKYVELRCDPISGHTALYWYRQSLGQGPEFLIYFQGTGAADDSGLPNDRFFAVRPEGSVSTLKIQRTERGDSAVYLCASSSEGWPPYNEQFFGPGTRLTVL.

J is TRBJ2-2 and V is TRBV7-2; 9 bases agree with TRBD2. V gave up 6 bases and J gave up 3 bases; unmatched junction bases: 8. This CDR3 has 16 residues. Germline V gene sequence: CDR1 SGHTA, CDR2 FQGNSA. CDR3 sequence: CASRMRGGTDTGELFF. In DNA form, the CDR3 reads TGTGCCAGCAGAATGCGGGGGGGCACAGACACCGGGGAGCTGTTTTTT.

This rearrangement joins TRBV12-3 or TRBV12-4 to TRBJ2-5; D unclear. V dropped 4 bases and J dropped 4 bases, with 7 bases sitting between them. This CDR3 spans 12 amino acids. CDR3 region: CASSSSPETQYF. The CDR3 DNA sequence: TGTGCCAGCAGTTCCTCCCCAGAGACCCAGTACTTC.

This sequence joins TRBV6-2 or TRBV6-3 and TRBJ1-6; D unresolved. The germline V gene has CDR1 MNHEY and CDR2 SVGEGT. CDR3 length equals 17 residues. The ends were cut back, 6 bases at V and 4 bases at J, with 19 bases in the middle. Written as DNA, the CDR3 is TGTGCCAGCAGCCCTAGGTTAGGCGGGAAGTATAATTCACCCCTCCACTTT. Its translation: CASSPRLGGKYNSPLHF.

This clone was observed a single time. The CDR3 DNA sequence: TGCGCCAGCAGCCAGACAAGTCAAAATTCACCCCTCCACTTT. Residues: CASSQTSQNSPLHF. The chain recombines TRBV5-1 with TRBJ1-6, with D uncertain. Germline CDR1 and CDR2: SGHRS and YFSETQ. Trimming took off 4 bases at V and 7 bases at J, with 12 bases between the two ends. The CDR3 length is 14 residues.

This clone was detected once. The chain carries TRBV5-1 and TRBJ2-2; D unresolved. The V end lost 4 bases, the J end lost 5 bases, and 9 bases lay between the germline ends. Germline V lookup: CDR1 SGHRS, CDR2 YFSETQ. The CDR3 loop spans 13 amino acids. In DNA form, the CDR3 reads TGCGCCAGCAGCCTCTCCCCGACCGGGGAGCTGTTTTTT. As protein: CASSLSPTGELFF.

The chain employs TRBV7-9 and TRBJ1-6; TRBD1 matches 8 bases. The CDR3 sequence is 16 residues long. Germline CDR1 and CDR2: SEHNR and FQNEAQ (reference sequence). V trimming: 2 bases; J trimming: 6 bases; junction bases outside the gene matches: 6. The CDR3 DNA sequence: TGTGCCAGCAGCTTAAATCCTGGACAGGGTAATTCACCCCTCCACTTT. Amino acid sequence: CASSLNPGQGNSPLHF.

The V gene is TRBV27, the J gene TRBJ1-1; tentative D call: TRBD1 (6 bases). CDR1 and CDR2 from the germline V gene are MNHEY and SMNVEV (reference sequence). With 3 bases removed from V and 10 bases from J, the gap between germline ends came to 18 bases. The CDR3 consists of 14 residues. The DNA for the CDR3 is TGTGCCAGCAGTTTGGGGCCAGGGGCTTCGATAGCTTTCTTT. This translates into CASSLGPGASIAFF.

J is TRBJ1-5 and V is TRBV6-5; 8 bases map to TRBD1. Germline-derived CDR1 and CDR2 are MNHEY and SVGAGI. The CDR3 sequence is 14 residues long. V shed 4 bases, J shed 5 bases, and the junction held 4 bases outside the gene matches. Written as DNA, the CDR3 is TGTGCCAGCAGTTTAGGACAGGGAGATCAGCCCCAGCATTTT. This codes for CASSLGQGDQPQHF.